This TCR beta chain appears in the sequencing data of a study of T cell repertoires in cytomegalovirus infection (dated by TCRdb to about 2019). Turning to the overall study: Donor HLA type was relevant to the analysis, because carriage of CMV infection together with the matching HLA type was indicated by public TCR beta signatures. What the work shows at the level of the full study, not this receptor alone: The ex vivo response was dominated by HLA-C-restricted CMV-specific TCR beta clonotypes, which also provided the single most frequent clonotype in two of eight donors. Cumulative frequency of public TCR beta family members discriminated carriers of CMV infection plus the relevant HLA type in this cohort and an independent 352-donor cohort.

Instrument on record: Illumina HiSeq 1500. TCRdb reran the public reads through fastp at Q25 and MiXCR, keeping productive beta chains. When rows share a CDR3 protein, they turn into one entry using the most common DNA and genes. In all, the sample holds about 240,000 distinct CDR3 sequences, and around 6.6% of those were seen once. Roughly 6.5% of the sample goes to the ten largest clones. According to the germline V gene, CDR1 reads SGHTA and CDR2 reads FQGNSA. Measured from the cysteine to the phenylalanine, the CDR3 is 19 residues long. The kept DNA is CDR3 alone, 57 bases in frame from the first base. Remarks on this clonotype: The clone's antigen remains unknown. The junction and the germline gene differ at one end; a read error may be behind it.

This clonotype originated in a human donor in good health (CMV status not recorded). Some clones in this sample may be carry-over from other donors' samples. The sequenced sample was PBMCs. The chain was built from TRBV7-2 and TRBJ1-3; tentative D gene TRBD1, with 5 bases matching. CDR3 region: CARSLTQEITGLSGNTIYF. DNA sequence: TGTGCCCGCAGCTTAACTCAGGAGATCACAGGCCTCTCTGGAAACACCATATATTTT.